Included here is one T cell receptor beta chain sequence, with context. Its antigen is as yet unknown. The data derive from a study of vaccination and CD4 T cells after COVID-19. The study sequenced cultured CD4+ T cell DNA using the Oncomine TCR Beta short-read assay. A single record per CDR3 protein comes from TCRdb applying MiXCR to the PCR reads. Among approximately 7,500 distinct CDR3 sequences listed, 33% were seen once. Treatment of the sample: roughly ten-day PBMC culture with coronavirus spike peptide pools or control peptides (ViraFEST assay). During the years 2011-2018, before the COVID-19 pandemic, the unexposed donor's CD4+ T cells were collected. Germline V gene lookup returns CDR1 SGHAT and CDR2 FQDESV (reference sequence). The CDR3 has 14 residues. Trimming cost V 8 bases and J 8 bases; bases outside gene matches: 5.

This receptor was identified in a human donor in good health. The chain couples TRBV11-1 to TRBJ1-6; TRBD1 matches 11 bases. Specimen: CD4+ T cells from blood, cultured in vitro. The CDR3 protein is CASGDRGSHSPLHF. CDR3 DNA sequence: TGTGCCAGCGGGGACAGGGGGTCCCATTCACCCCTCCACTTT.